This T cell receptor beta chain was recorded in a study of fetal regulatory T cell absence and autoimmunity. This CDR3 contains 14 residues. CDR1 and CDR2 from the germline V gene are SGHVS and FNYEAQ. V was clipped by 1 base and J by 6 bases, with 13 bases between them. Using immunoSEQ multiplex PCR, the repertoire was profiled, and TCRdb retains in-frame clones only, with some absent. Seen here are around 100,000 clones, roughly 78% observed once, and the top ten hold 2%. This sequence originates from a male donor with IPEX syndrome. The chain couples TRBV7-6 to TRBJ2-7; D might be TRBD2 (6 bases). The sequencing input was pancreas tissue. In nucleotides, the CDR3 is TGTGCCAGCAGCTTAGGGGGGAGGCCCTCCGAGCAGTACTTC. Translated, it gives CASSLGGRPSEQYF.